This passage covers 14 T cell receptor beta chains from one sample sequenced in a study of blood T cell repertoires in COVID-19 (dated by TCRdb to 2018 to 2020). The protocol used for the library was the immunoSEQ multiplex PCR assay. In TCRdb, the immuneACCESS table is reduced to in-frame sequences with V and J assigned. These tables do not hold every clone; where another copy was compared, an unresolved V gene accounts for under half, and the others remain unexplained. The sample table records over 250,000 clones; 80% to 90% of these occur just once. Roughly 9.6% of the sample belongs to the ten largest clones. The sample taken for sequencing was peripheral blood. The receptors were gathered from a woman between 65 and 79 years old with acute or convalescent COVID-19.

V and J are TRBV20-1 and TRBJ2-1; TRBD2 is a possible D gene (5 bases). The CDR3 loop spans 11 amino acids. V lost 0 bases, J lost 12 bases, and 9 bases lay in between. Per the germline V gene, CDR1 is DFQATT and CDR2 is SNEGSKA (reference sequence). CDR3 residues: CSARDKAGQFF. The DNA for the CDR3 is TGCAGTGCTAGAGATAAGGCGGGGCAGTTCTTC.

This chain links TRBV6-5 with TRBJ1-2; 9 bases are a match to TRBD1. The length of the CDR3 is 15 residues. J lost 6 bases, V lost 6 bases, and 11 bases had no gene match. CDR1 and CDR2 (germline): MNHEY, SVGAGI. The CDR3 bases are TGTGCCAGCAGGATAGCCAATCGACAGGGGGATGGCTACACCTTC. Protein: CASRIANRQGDGYTF.

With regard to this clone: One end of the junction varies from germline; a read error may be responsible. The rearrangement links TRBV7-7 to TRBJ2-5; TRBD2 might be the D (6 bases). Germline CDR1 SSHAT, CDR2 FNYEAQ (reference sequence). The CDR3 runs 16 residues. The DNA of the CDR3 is TGTGCTAGCAGCTTATCTCTTAGCGGAATTCAAGAGACCCAGTACTTC. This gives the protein CASSLSLSGIQETQYF.

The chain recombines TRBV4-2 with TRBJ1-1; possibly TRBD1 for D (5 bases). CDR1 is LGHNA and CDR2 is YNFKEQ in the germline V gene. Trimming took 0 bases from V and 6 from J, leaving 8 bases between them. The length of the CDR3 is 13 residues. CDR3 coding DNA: TGTGCCAGCAGCCAAGATACGGGGGCTGAAGCTTTCTTT. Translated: CASSQDTGAEAFF.

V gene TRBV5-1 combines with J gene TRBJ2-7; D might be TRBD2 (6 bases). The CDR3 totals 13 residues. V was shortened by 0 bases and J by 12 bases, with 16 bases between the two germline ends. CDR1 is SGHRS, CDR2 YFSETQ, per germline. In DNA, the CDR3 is TGCGCCAGCAGCTTGGACGTGGGGGGATCGCTGTACTTC. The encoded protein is CASSLDVGGSLYF.

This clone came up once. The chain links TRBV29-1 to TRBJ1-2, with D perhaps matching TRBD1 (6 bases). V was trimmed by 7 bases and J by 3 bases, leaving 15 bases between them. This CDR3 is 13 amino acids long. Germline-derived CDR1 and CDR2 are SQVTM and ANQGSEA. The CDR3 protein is CSALTGNYYGYTF. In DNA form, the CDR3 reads TGCAGCGCTTTAACAGGGAACTACTATGGCTACACCTTC.

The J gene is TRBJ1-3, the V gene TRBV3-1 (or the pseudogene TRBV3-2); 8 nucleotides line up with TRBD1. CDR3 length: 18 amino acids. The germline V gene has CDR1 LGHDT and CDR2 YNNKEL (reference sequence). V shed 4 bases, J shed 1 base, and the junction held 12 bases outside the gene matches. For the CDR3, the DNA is TGTGCCAGCAGCCGGACTCTTGGACAGGGTCTTTCTGGAAACACCATATATTTT. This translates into CASSRTLGQGLSGNTIYF.

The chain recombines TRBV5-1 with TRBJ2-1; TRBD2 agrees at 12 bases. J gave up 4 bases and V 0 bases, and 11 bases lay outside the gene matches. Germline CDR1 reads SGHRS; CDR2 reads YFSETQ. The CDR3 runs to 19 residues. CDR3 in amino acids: CASSLGRLAGGPAYNEQFF. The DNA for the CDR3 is TGCGCCAGCAGCTTGGGACGGCTAGCGGGGGGGCCGGCGTACAATGAGCAGTTCTTC.

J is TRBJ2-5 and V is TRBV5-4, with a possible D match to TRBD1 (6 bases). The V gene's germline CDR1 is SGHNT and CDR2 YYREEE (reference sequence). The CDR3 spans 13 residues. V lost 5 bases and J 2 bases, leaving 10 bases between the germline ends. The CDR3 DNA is TGTGCCAGCAGGGTACAGGGACAAGAGACCCAGTACTTC. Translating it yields CASRVQGQETQYF.

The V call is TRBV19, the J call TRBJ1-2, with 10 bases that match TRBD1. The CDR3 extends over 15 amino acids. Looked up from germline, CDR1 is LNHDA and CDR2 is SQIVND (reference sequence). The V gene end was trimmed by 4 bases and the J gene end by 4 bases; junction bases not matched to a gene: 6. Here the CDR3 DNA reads TGTGCCAGTAGTAACAAGGGACAGGGGAGCTATGGCTACACCTTC. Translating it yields CASSNKGQGSYGYTF.

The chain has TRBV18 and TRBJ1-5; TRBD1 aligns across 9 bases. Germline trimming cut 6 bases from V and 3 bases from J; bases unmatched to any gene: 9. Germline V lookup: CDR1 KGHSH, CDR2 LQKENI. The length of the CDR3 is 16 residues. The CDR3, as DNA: TGTGCCAGCTCGAAGGGACAGGGTGGACCCAATCAGCCCCAGCATTTT. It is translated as CASSKGQGGPNQPQHF. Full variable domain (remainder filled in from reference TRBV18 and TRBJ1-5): NAGVMQNPRHLVRRRGQEARLRCSPMKGHSHVYWYRQLPEEGLKFMVYLQKENIIDESGMPKERFSAEFPKEGPSILRIQQVVRGDSAAYFCASSKGQGGPNQPQHFGDGTRLSIL.

CDR3 in DNA: TGTGCCAGCAGCTTCGTGGGGGGGCTTCAACCCTACGAGCAGTACTTC. Translation: CASSFVGGLQPYEQYF. The chain couples TRBV7-6 to TRBJ2-7; tentatively, D is TRBD2 (7 bases). Trimming shortened V by 3 bases and J by 2 bases, and 17 bases separated the two germline ends. The CDR3 has 16 amino acids. Germline CDR1 and CDR2: SGHVS and FNYEAQ.

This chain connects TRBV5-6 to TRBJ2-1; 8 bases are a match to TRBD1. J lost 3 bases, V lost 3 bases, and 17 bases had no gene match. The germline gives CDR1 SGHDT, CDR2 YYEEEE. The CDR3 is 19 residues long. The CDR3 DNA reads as TGTGCCAGCAGCTCCCAGGACAGGGAAGCCGCGTTCAGCTACAATGAGCAGTTCTTC. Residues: CASSSQDREAAFSYNEQFF.

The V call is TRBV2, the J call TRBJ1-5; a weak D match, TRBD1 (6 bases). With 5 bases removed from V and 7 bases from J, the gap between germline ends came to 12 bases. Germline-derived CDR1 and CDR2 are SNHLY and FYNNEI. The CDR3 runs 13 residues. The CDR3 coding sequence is TGTGCCAGCAGTCTACAGGGTAGCCAGCCCCAGCATTTT. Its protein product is CASSLQGSQPQHF.